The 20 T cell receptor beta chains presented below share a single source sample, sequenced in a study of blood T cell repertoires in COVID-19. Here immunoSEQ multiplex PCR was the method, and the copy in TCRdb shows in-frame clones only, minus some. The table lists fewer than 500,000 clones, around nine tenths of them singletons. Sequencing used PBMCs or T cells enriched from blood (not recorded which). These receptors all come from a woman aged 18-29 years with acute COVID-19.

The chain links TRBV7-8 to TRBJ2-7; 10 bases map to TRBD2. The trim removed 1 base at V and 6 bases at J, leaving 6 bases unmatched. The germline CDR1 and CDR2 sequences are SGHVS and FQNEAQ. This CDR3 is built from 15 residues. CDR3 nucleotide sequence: TGTGCCAGCAGCTTAGATTTGGGGACTAGCGTCGAGCAGTACTTC. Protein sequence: CASSLDLGTSVEQYF.

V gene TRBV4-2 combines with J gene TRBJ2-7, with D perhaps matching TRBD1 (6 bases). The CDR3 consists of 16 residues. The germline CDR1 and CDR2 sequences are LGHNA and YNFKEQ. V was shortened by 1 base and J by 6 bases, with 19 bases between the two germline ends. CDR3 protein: CASSQGGGNRVGEQYF. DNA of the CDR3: TGTGCCAGCAGCCAAGGAGGGGGTAACCGCGTGGGCGAGCAGTACTTC.

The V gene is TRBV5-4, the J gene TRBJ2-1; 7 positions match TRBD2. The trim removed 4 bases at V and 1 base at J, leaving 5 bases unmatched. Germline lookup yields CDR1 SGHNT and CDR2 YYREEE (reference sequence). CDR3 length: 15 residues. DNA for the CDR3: TGTGCCAGCAGCCCCAAAGCGGGGTCCTACAATGAGCAGTTCTTC. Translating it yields CASSPKAGSYNEQFF.

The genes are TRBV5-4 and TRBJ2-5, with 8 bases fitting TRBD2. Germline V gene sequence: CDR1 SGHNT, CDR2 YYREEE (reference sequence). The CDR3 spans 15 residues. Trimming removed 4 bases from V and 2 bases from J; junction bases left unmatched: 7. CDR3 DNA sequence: TGTGCCAGCAGCCCGGCCGCGGGGGGACAAGAGACCCAGTACTTC. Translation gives CASSPAAGGQETQYF.

DNA of the CDR3: TGCGCCAGCAGCTTGGACACTAACTACGAGCAGTACTTC. This sequence encodes CASSLDTNYEQYF. The V gene is TRBV5-1, the J gene TRBJ2-7; no definite D call. Germline V gene lookup returns CDR1 SGHRS and CDR2 YFSETQ. V was pared by 0 bases and J by 3 bases, with 7 bases between. The CDR3 has 13 residues.

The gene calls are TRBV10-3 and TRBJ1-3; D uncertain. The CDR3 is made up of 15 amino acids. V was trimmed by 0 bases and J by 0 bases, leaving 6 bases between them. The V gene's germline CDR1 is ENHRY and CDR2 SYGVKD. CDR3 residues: CAISESPDSGNTIYF. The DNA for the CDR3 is TGTGCCATCAGTGAGTCTCCAGACTCTGGAAACACCATATATTTT.

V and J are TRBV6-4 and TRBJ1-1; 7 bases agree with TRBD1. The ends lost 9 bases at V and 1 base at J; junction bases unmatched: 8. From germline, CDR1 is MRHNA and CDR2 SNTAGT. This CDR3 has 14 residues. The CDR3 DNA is TGTGCCAGTGAGAAGGGACAGAAGAACACTGAAGCTTTCTTT. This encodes CASEKGQKNTEAFF.

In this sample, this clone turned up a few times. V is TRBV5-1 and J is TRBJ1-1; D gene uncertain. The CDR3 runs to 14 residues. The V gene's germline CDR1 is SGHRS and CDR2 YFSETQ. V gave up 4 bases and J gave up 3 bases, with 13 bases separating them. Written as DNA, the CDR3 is TGCGCCAGCAGCCGCGAGGTGATGGACACTGAAGCTTTCTTT. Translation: CASSREVMDTEAFF.

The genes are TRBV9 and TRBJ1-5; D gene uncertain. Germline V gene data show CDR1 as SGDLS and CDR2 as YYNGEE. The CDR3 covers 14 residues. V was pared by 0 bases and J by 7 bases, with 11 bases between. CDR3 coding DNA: TGTGCCAGCAGCGTAGCTCAGGCGGGGCAGCCCCAGCATTTT. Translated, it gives CASSVAQAGQPQHF. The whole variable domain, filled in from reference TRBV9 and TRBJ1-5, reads DSGVTQTPKHLITATGQRVTLRCSPRSGDLSVYWYQQSLDQGLQFLIQYYNGEERAKGNILERFSAQQFPDLHSELNLSSLELGDSALYFCASSVAQAGQPQHFGDGTRLSIL.

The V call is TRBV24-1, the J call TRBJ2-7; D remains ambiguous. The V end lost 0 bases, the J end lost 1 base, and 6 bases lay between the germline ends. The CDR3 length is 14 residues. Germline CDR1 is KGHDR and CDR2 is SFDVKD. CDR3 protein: CATSDLRLSYEQYF. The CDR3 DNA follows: TGTGCCACCAGTGATTTGCGACTTTCCTACGAGCAGTACTTC.

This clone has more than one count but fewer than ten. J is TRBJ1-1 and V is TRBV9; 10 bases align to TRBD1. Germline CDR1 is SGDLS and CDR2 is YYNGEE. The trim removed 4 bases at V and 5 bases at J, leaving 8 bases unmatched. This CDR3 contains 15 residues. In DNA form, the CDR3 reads TGTGCCAGCAGCACCTGGGACAGGGGAGGTACTGAAGCTTTCTTT. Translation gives CASSTWDRGGTEAFF.

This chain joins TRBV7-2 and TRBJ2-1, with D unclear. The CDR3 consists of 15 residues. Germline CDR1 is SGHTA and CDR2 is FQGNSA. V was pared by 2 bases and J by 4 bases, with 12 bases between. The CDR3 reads CASSLQHAGYNEQFF. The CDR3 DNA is TGTGCCAGCAGCTTACAACACGCCGGGTACAATGAGCAGTTCTTC.

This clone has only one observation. CDR3 nucleotides: TGTGCCACCGCGCCCGGGACAGGGTTTGATTCACCCCTCCACTTT. As protein: CATAPGTGFDSPLHF. The rearrangement links TRBV10-3 to TRBJ1-6; 9 nucleotides line up with TRBD1. V trimming: 10 bases; J trimming: 8 bases; junction bases outside the gene matches: 12. This CDR3 contains 15 residues. CDR1 and CDR2 from the germline V gene are ENHRY and SYGVKD.

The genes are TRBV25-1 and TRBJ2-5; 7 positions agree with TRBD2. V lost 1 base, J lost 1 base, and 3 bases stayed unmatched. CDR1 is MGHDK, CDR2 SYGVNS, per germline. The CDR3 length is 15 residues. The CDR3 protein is CASSESGGGQETQYF. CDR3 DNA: TGTGCCAGCAGTGAATCTGGCGGGGGCCAAGAGACCCAGTACTTC.

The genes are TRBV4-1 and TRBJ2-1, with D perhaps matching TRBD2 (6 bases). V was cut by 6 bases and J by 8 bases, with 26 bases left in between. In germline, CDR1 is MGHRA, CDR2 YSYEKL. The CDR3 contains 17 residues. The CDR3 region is CASSFKVQAGPRDEQFF. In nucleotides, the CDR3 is TGCGCCAGCAGTTTCAAGGTGCAGGCGGGACCGAGAGATGAGCAGTTCTTC.

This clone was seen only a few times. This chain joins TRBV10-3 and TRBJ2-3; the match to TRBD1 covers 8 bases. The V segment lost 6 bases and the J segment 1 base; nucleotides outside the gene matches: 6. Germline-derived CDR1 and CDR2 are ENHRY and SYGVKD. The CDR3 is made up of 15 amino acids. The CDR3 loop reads CAIRMTGVGTDTQYF. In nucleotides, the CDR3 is TGTGCCATCAGGATGACAGGGGTGGGCACAGATACGCAGTATTTT.

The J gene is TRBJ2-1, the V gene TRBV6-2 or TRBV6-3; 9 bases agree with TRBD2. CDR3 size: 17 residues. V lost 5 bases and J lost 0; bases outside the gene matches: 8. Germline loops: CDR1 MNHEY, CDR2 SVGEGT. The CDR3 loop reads CASSKTSGTSSYNEQFF. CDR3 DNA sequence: TGTGCCAGCAGTAAGACTAGCGGTACATCCTCCTACAATGAGCAGTTCTTC.

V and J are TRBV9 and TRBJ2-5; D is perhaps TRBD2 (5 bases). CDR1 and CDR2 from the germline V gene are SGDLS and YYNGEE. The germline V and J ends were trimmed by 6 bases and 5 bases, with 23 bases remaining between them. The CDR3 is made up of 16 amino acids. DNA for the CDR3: TGTGCCAGCAACCCAGAAGGAACTAGTCTTAAGGAGACCCAGTACTTC. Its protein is CASNPEGTSLKETQYF.

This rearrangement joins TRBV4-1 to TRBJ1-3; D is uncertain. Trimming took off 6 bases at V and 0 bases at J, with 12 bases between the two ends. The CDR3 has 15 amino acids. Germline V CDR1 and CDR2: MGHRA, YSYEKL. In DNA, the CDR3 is TGCGCCAGCAGGGAGAGCCGAAGCTCTGGAAACACCATATATTTT. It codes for CASRESRSSGNTIYF.

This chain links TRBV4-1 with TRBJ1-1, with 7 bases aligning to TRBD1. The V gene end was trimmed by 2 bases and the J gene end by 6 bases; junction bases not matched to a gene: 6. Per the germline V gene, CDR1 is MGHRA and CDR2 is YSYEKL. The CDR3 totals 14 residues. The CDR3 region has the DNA TGCGCCAGCAGCCAAATAGACAGGGTCCCTGAAGCTTTCTTT. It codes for CASSQIDRVPEAFF.